The clone carrying this T cell receptor (beta chain) was observed a handful of times. CDR1 SEHNR and CDR2 FQNEAQ come from the germline V gene (reference sequence). This CDR3 region has 13 residues. The V gene lost 2 bases and the J gene lost 7 bases, with 11 bases spanning the gap. TCRdb reprocessed the RT-PCR reads via MiXCR and lists one record per CDR3 protein. This table holds fewer than 800,000 distinct CDR3 sequences, 12% to 15% found once. The clonotype was recovered from a female donor in good health, serving as a healthy control. The genes are TRBV7-9 and TRBJ1-2, with D perhaps TRBD1 (5 bases). Sequenced: memory CD4+ T cells from blood. In nucleotides, the CDR3 is TGTGCCAGCAGCTTATTGACAGAAGGTGGCTACACCTTC. This gives the protein CASSLLTEGGYTF.